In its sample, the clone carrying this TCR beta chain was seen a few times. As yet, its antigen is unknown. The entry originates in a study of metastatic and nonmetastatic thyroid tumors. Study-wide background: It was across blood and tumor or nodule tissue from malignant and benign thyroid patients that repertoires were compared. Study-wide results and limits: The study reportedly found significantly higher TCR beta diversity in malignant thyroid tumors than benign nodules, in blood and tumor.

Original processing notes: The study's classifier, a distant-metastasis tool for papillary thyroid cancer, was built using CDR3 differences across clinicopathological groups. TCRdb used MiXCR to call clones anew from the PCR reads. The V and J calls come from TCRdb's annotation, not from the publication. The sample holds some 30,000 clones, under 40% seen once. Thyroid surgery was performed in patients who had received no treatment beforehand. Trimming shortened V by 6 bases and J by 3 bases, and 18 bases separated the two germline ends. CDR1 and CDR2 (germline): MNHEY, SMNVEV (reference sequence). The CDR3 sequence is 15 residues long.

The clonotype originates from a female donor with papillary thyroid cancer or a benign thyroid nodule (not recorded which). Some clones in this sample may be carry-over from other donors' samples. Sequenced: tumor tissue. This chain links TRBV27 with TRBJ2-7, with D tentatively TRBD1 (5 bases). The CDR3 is CASRGRLSVDYEQYF. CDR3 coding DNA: TGTGCCAGCAGGGGGCGCTTATCTGTGGACTACGAGCAGTACTTC.